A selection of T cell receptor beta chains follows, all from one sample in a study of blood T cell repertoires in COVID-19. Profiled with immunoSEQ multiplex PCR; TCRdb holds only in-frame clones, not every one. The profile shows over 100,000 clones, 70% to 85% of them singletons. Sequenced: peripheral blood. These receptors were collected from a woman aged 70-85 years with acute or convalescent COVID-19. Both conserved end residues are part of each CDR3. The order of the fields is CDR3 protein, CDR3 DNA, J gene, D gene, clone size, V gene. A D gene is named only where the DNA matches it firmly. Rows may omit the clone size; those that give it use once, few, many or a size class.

CDR3 protein: CASSYFEGNTIYF
CDR3 DNA: TGTGCCAGCAGTTACTTTGAGGGAAACACCATATATTTT
J gene: TRBJ1-3
D gene: NA
clone size: NA
V gene: TRBV6-5

CDR3 protein: CASSLQIAGGTEAFF
CDR3 DNA: TGTGCCAGCTCACTTCAAATTGCGGGGGGCACTGAAGCTTTCTTT
J gene: TRBJ1-1
D gene: NA
clone size: NA
V gene: TRBV18

CDR3 protein: CASSPNRDSPLHF
CDR3 DNA: TGTGCCAGCAGCCCGAACAGGGATTCACCCCTCCACTTT
J gene: TRBJ1-6
D gene: NA
clone size: once
V gene: TRBV6-5

CDR3 protein: CASSWFGIAGETQYF
CDR3 DNA: TGTGCCAGCAGCTGGTTTGGGATAGCGGGAGAGACCCAGTACTTC
J gene: TRBJ2-5
D gene: TRBD2
clone size: NA
V gene: TRBV7-9

CDR3 protein: CASSQDRGETQYF
CDR3 DNA: TGTGCCAGCAGCCAAGACAGGGGGGAGACCCAGTACTTC
J gene: TRBJ2-5
D gene: TRBD1
clone size: few
V gene: TRBV11-3

CDR3 protein: CASSHQTGVGKNIQYF
CDR3 DNA: TGTGCCAGCAGCCATCAGACAGGGGTTGGCAAAAACATTCAGTACTTC
J gene: TRBJ2-4
D gene: TRBD1
clone size: NA
V gene: TRBV3-1/TRBV3-2

CDR3 protein: CASSSVGTGLGYTF
CDR3 DNA: TGTGCCAGCAGCTCCGTCGGGACAGGGTTGGGCTACACCTTC
J gene: TRBJ1-2
D gene: TRBD1
clone size: once
V gene: TRBV11-2

CDR3 protein: CASSSLGQGQPQHF
CDR3 DNA: TGTGCCAGCAGTTCCCTCGGACAGGGCCAGCCCCAGCATTTT
J gene: TRBJ1-5
D gene: TRBD1
clone size: NA
V gene: TRBV6-5

CDR3 protein: CASSRGPQDGPQHF
CDR3 DNA: TGTGCCAGCAGCCGCGGGCCCCAGGATGGACCCCAGCATTTT
J gene: TRBJ1-5
D gene: NA
clone size: few
V gene: TRBV7-2

CDR3 protein: CATSGGAQPSYEQYF
CDR3 DNA: TGTGCCACCAGCGGGGGGGCCCAGCCTTCCTACGAGCAGTACTTC
J gene: TRBJ2-7
D gene: NA
clone size: once
V gene: TRBV15

CDR3 protein: CASSPGQSNSPLHF
CDR3 DNA: TGCGCCAGCAGCCCGGGACAAAGTAATTCACCCCTCCACTTT
J gene: TRBJ1-6
D gene: NA
clone size: NA
V gene: TRBV5-1

CDR3 protein: CASSSRVSLAETQYF
CDR3 DNA: TGTGCCAGCAGCTCGAGGGTCTCCCTAGCAGAGACCCAGTACTTC
J gene: TRBJ2-5
D gene: NA
clone size: NA
V gene: TRBV5-4

CDR3 protein: CASSLGRTSGARNEQFF
CDR3 DNA: TGTGCCAGCAGCTTAGGGAGGACTAGCGGGGCTCGGAATGAGCAGTTCTTC
J gene: TRBJ2-1
D gene: TRBD2
clone size: NA
V gene: TRBV7-6

CDR3 protein: CASSEAHRTADGYTF
CDR3 DNA: TGTGCCAGCAGTGAAGCGCATAGGACAGCGGATGGCTACACCTTC
J gene: TRBJ1-2
D gene: NA
clone size: NA
V gene: TRBV2

CDR3 protein: CAWKGQGARQPQHF
CDR3 DNA: TGTGCCTGGAAAGGTCAGGGGGCTAGACAGCCCCAGCATTTT
J gene: TRBJ1-5
D gene: TRBD1
clone size: once
V gene: TRBV30

CDR3 protein: CASSVGLAASEQYF
CDR3 DNA: TGTGCCAGCAGCGTAGGACTAGCGGCTTCCGAGCAGTACTTC
J gene: TRBJ2-7
D gene: TRBD2
clone size: NA
V gene: TRBV9

CDR3 protein: CASSLIGQGGSKVFF
CDR3 DNA: TGTGCCAGCAGCCTCATCGGGCAGGGGGGATCCAAGGTGTTTTTT
J gene: TRBJ1-4
D gene: TRBD1
clone size: NA
V gene: TRBV7-9

CDR3 protein: CAISEYLDTDTQYF
CDR3 DNA: TGTGCCATCAGTGAGTACTTAGACACAGATACGCAGTATTTT
J gene: TRBJ2-3
D gene: NA
clone size: NA
V gene: TRBV10-3

CDR3 protein: CASSLGSTSTNEKLFF
CDR3 DNA: TGTGCCAGCAGTTTAGGGAGCACCTCAACTAATGAAAAACTGTTTTTT
J gene: TRBJ1-4
D gene: NA
clone size: NA
V gene: TRBV27

CDR3 protein: CASSHFEGTGYTF
CDR3 DNA: TGTGCCAGCAGCCACTTTGAGGGCACTGGCTACACCTTC
J gene: TRBJ1-2
D gene: NA
clone size: NA
V gene: TRBV7-2

CDR3 protein: CASSRSDREVYEQYF
CDR3 DNA: TGTGCCAGCAGCAGATCGGACCGGGAAGTCTACGAGCAGTACTTC
J gene: TRBJ2-7
D gene: NA
clone size: NA
V gene: TRBV21-1

CDR3 protein: CASSSSGGLYNEQFF
CDR3 DNA: TGTGCCAGCAGTTCTAGCGGGGGATTATACAATGAGCAGTTCTTC
J gene: TRBJ2-1
D gene: TRBD2
clone size: NA
V gene: TRBV7-8